This TCR beta chain emerged from a study of blood T cell repertoires in COVID-19. The wider study: Samples of COVID-19 (acute and convalescent) were obtained from the United States, Italy and Spain.

Per germline, CDR1 ENHRY and CDR2 SYGVKD. The V segment lost 10 bases and the J segment 3 bases; nucleotides outside the gene matches: 5. The CDR3 is made up of 13 amino acids. This study enrolled people aged 18 to 89 from about two dozen US geographic areas. Two consecutive negative NP/OP PCR tests, clearance, or resolved symptoms defined Cohort 3 recovery. As handled by the study authors: For nucleated cells, counts were estimated from reference gene primer amplification. Repertoires were generated with immunoSEQ multiplex PCR, while TCRdb's copy carries only in-frame clones and drops some. The V and J calls and clone size are taken from that table; D and trimming were inferred from the DNA. This table has some 320,000 clones, about 87% appearing once.

This sequence joins TRBV10-3 and TRBJ1-5, with 8 nucleotides matching TRBD1. This clonotype was obtained from a woman aged 25 to 39 who had recovered from COVID-19. The sequenced material came from PBMCs or T cells enriched from blood (not recorded which). The CDR3: CANAGGDNQPQHF. CDR3 coding DNA: TGTGCCAACGCAGGGGGCGACAATCAGCCCCAGCATTTT.